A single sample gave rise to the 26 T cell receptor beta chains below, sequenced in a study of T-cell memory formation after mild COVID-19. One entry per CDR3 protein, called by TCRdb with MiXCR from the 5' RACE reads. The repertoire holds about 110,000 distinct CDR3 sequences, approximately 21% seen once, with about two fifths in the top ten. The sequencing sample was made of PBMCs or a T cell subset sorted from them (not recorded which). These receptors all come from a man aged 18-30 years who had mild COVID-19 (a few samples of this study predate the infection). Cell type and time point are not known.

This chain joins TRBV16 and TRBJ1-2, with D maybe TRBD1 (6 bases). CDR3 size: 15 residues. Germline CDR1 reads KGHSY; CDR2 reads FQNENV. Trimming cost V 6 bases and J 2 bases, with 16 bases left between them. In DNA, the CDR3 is TGTGCCAGCAGAACCACTCGGGGGCTCAACTATGGCTACACCTTC. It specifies CASRTTRGLNYGYTF. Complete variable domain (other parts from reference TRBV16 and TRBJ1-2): GEEVAQTPKHLVRGEGQKAKLYCAPIKGHSYVFWYQQVLKNEFKFLISFQNENVFDETGMPKERFSAKCLPNSPCSLEIQATKLEDSAVYFCASRTTRGLNYGYTFGSGTRLTVV.

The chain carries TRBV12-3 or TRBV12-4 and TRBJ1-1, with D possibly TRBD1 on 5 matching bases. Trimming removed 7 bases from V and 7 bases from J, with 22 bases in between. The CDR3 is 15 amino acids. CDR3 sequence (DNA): TGTGCCAGCAACATCCGGGCAGGGCCCTATCTTGAAGCTTTCTTT. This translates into CASNIRAGPYLEAFF.

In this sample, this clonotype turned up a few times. Written as DNA, the CDR3 is TGTGCCAGCAGCTTCAGGGTCCCTGGAAACACCATATATTTT. It encodes CASSFRVPGNTIYF. V gene TRBV7-2 combines with J gene TRBJ1-3, with a tentative D call TRBD1 (5 bases). Trimming took 3 bases from V and 2 from J, leaving 8 bases between them. This CDR3 has 14 residues. Germline CDR1 is SGHTA and CDR2 is FQGNSA.

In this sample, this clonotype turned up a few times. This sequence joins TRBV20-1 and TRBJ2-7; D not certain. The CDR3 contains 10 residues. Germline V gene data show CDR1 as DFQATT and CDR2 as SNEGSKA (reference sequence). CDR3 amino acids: CSGLHYEQYF. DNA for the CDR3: TGCAGCGGCCTTCACTACGAGCAGTACTTC.

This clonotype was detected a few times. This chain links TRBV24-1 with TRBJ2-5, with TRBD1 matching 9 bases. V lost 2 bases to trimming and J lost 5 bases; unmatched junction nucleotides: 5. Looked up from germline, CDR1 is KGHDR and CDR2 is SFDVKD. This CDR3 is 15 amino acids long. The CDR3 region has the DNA TGTGCCACCAGTGATTGGGACAGGGCGGGGGAGACCCAGTACTTC. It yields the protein CATSDWDRAGETQYF.

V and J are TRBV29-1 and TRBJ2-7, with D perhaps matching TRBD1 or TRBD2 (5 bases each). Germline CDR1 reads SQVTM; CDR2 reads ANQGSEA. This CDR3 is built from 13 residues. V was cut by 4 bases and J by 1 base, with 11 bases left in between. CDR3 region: CSVGGDESYEQYF. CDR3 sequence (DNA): TGCAGCGTTGGAGGGGACGAGTCCTACGAGCAGTACTTC.

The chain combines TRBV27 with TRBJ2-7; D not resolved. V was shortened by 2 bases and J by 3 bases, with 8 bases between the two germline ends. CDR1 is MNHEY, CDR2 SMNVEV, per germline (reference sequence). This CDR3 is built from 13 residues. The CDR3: CASSLRVNYEQYV. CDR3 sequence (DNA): TGTGCCAGCAGTTTACGGGTTAACTACGAGCAGTACGTC.

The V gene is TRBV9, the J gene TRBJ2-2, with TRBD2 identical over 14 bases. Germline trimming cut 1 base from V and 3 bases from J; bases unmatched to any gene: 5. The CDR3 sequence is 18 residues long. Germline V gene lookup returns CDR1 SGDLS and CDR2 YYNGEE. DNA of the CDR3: TGTGCCAGCAGCGTAAGACTAGCGGGGGGGCCGTACACCGGGGAGCTGTTTTTT. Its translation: CASSVRLAGGPYTGELFF.

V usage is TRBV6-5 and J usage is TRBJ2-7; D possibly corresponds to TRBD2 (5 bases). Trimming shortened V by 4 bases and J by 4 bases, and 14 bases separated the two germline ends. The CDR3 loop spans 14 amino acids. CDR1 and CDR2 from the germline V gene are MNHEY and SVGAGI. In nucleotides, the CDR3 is TGTGCCAGCAGTTTGGGCCTCCCGGGGTACGAGCAGTACTTC. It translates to CASSLGLPGYEQYF.

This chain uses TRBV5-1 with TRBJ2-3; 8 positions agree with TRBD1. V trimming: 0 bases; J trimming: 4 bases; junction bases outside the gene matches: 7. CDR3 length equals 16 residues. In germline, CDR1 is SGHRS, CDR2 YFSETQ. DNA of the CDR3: TGCGCCAGCAGCTTGGTGGACAGGGCCCTTGCAGATACGCAGTATTTT. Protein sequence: CASSLVDRALADTQYF.

CDR3 sequence (DNA): TGTGCCATCGGGACGGGCTGGGATGAGCAGTTCTTC. Translated, it gives CAIGTGWDEQFF. The V gene is TRBV19, the J gene TRBJ2-1; perhaps D is TRBD1 or TRBD2 (5 bases each). The CDR3 is 12 residues long. The V gene's germline CDR1 is LNHDA and CDR2 SQIVND (reference sequence). V gave up 10 bases and J gave up 8 bases, with 15 bases separating them.

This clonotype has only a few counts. For the CDR3, the DNA is TGTGCCACTTCTCCGGGAGCGAACACCGGGGAGCTGTTTTTT. This translates into CATSPGANTGELFF. The chain recombines TRBV27 with TRBJ2-2, with D perhaps TRBD2 (6 bases). V lost 10 bases, J lost 0 bases, and 12 bases lay in between. Looked up from germline, CDR1 is MNHEY and CDR2 is SMNVEV (reference sequence). The CDR3 covers 14 residues.

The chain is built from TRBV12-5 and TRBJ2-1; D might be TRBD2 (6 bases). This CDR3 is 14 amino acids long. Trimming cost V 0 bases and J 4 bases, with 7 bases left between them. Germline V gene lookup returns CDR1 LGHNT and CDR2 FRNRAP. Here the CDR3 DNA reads TGTGCTAGTGGTTTGGTCGGGGGTTACAATGAGCAGTTCTTC. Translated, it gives CASGLVGGYNEQFF. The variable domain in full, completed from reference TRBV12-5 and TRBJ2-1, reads DARVTQTPRHKVTEMGQEVTMRCQPILGHNTVFWYRQTMMQGLELLAYFRNRAPLDDSGMPKDRFSAEMPDATLATLKIQPSEPRDSAVYFCASGLVGGYNEQFFGPGTRLTVL.

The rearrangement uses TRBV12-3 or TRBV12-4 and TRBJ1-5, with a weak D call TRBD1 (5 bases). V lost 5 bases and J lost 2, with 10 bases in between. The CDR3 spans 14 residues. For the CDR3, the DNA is TGTGCCAGCAGTCTGGGACTGGGCAATCAGCCCCAGCATTTT. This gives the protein CASSLGLGNQPQHF.

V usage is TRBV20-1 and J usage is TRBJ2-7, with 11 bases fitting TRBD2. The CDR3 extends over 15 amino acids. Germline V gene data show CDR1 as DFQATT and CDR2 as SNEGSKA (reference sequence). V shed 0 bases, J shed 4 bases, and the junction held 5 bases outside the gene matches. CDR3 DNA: TGCAGTGCTAGAGATAGTAGCGGGGGGGTATACGAGCAGTACGTC. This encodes CSARDSSGGVYEQYV.

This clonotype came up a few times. The CDR3 reads CASSFGGVPGTDTQYF. For the CDR3, the DNA is TGTGCCAGCAGTTTCGGGGGTGTACCTGGCACAGATACGCAGTATTTT. This rearrangement joins TRBV12-3 or TRBV12-4 to TRBJ2-3, with a possible D match to TRBD2 (6 bases). Deletions cut 3 bases from V and 1 base from J, with 14 bases between. The CDR3 contains 16 residues.

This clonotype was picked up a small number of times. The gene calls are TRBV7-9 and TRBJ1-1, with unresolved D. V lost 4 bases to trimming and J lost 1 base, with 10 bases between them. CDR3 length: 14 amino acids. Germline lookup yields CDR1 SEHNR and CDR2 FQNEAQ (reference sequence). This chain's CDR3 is CASSSGRANTEAFF. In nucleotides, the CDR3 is TGTGCCAGCAGCTCCGGGCGAGCGAACACTGAAGCTTTCTTT.

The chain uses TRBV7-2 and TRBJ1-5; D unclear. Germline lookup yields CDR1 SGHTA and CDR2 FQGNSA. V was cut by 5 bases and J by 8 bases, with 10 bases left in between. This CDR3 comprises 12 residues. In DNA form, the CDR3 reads TGTGCCAGCAGCCCGAGCACGGAGCCCCAGCATTTT. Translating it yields CASSPSTEPQHF.

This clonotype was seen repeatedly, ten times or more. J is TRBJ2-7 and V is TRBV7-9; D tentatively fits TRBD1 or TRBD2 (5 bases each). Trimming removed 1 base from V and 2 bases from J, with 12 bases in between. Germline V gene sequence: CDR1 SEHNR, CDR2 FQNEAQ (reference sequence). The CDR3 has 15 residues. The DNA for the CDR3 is TGTGCCAGCAGCTTAGAGGTTGGGGGAACCTACGAGCAGTACTTC. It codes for CASSLEVGGTYEQYF.

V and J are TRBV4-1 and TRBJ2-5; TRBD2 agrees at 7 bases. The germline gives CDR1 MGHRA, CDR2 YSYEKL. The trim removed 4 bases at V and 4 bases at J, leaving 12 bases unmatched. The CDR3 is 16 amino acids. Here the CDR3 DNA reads TGCGCCAGCAGCCGGCGACAGTCCCCGGGGGGAGAGACCCAGTACTTC. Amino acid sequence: CASSRRQSPGGETQYF.

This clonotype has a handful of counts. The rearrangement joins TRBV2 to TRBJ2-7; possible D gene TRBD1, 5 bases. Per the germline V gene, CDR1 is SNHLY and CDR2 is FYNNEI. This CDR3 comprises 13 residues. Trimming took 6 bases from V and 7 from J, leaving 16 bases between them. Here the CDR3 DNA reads TGTGCCAGCAGGGCGCTGACAGCTCTTGAGCAGTACTTC. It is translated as CASRALTALEQYF.

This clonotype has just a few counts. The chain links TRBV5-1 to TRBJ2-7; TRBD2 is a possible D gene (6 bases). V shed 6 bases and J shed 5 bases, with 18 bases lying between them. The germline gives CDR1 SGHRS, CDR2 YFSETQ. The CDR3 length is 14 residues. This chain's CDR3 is CASTRVAVADEQYF. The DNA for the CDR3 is TGCGCCAGCACCCGGGTAGCGGTGGCGGACGAGCAGTACTTC.

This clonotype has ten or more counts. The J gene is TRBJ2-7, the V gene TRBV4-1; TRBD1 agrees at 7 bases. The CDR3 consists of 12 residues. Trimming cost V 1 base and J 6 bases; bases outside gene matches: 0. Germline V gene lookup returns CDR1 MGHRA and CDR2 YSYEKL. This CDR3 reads CASSQGTGEQYF. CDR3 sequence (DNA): TGCGCCAGCAGCCAAGGGACAGGCGAGCAGTACTTC.

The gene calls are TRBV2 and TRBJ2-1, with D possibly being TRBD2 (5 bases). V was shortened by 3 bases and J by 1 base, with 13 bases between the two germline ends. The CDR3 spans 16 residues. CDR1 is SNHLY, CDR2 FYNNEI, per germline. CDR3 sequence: CASSDPGVGSYNEQFF. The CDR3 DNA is TGTGCCAGCAGTGATCCCGGGGTGGGATCCTACAATGAGCAGTTCTTC.

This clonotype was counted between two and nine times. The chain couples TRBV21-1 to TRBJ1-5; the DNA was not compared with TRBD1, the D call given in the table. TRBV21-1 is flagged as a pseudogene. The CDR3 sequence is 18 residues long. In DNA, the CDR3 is TGTGCCAGCAGCAAGGTTTTTAGGGAGAAAGGGGGCAATCAGCCCCAGCATTTT. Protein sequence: CASSKVFREKGGNQPQHF.

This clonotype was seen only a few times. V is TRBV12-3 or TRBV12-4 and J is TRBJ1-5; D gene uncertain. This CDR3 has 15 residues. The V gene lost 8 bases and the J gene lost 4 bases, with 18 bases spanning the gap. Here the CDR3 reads CASAELIGVNQPQHF. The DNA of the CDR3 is TGTGCCAGCGCGGAGCTAATAGGAGTAAATCAGCCCCAGCATTTT.